This TCR beta chain is from a study of PD-1 blockade in classical Hodgkin lymphoma. Whole-study results and caveats: Whereas CD4+ TCR diversity had risen significantly by C4D1, CD8+ TCR diversity had not. Complete responders' baseline diversity resembled that of newly diagnosed patients. Newly diagnosed patients reportedly had lower baseline TCR diversity than healthy donors.

Repertoires were generated with immunoSEQ multiplex PCR, while TCRdb's copy carries only in-frame clones and drops some. This table holds roughly 2,300 clones, around 60% found once. On this clone: Its antigen is still unknown.

Trimming removed 4 bases from V and 4 bases from J; junction bases left unmatched: 3. There are 15 residues in the CDR3. Germline loops: CDR1 LNHDA, CDR2 SQIVND (reference sequence). Time point of the sample: cycle 4 day 1 (C4D1), after more than 5 weeks of nivolumab. Each of the patients experienced relapse following autologous stem cell transplantation, and their brentuximab vedotin exposure differed. After thawing, PBMCs were subjected to magnetic negative selection to isolate CD8+ T cells. Complete response, partial response or progressive disease was each patient's best response. The clonotype comes from a human donor with classical Hodgkin lymphoma. The chain has TRBV19 and TRBJ2-3; 12 bases map to TRBD2. Sample: CD8+ T cells from blood, taken before the fourth cycle of nivolumab. The DNA of the CDR3 is TGTGCCAGTAGTACTAGCGGGGGGGCCCCAGATACGCAGTATTTT. This codes for CASSTSGGAPDTQYF.